The table lists the clone carrying this T cell receptor (beta chain) with a few counts. Its specificity is not known. Assay: immunoSEQ multiplex PCR; the TCRdb copy retains only in-frame clones and omits some. Counted here are approximately 82,000 clones, 75% to 90% occurring once; the ten biggest clones make up 0.6% to 0.95%. With 4 bases clipped from V and 6 bases from J, the junction kept 7 bases outside the gene matches. Per germline, CDR1 MNHNS and CDR2 SASEGT. The CDR3 extends over 17 amino acids. This specimen belongs to a study of a mutant IDH1 vaccine in newly diagnosed glioma. Turning to the study itself: Vaccination started 4-6 weeks after radiotherapy alone, or with temozolomide cycles. Treated individuals were around 60% male and 37.5% female, averaging approximately 40 years of age. Therapy received beforehand was radiotherapy, temozolomide, or both, with most patients given both.

Sample time point: week 23, last vaccination. Vaccinated patients received 300 ug of mutant IDH1 20-mer peptide per dose, with topical imiquimod. The study's findings and limits: Of all patients, 93.3% showed vaccine-induced immune responses.

Sequenced material: PBMCs, taken from a glioma patient whose treatment included an IDH1 peptide vaccine. The rearrangement links TRBV6-1 to TRBJ2-2; 14 bases are a match to TRBD2. This TCR came from a woman between 45 and 65 years old with glioma. The CDR3 DNA reads as TGTGCCAGCAGTGGGCGACTAGCGGGAGGGATCGCCGGGGAGCTGTTTTTT. It is translated as CASSGRLAGGIAGELFF.